The clone carrying this T cell receptor (beta chain) has more than one count but fewer than ten. Per the germline V gene, CDR1 is PRHDT and CDR2 is FYEKMQ (reference sequence). V gave up 5 bases and J gave up 3 bases; unmatched junction bases: 6. This CDR3 is 17 amino acids long. The data stem from a study of T-cell reconstitution after alpha-beta-depleted transplantation in children. Unique molecular identifiers were built into the TCRbeta library. TCRdb re-analysed the PCR reads in MiXCR, keeping a single row per CDR3 protein. The top ten clones hold roughly 2.6% of a sample with 200,000 to 250,000 distinct CDR3 sequences, around 12% of them seen once.

The receptor comes from a human donor who donated a stem cell graft to a child with acute lymphoblastic leukemia. This chain joins TRBV13 and TRBJ2-3; 15 nucleotides agree with TRBD2. The specimen was PBMCs from the stem cell graft donor, collected from the stem cell graft. DNA for the CDR3: TGTGCCAGCAGCCGGACTAGCGGGGGGGCCGGGACAGATACGCAGTATTTT. Protein sequence: CASSRTSGGAGTDTQYF.